Following are 18 T cell receptor beta chains from one sample sequenced in a study of T cell responses to AZD1222 COVID-19 vaccine. Data came from immunoSEQ multiplex PCR; TCRdb stores just in-frame clones and leaves some out. The sample lists 130,000 to 150,000 clones; around 90% were seen once. The sample here was peripheral blood, taken on day 0 of AZD1222 vaccination. The receptors were gathered from an adult in good health.

The chain links TRBV11-2 to TRBJ1-1; possibly TRBD1 for D (5 bases). The CDR3 extends over 11 amino acids. Germline values: CDR1 SGHAT, CDR2 FQNNGV. The ends were cut back, 11 bases at V and 1 base at J, with 8 bases in the middle. CDR3 bases: TGTGCCCGAAGGGGGAACACTGAAGCTTTCTTT. Translation gives CARRGNTEAFF.

The chain links TRBV11-3 to TRBJ1-1; 7 bases are a match to TRBD1. V trimming: 5 bases; J trimming: 7 bases; junction bases outside the gene matches: 7. The CDR3 length is 13 residues. Germline lookup yields CDR1 SGHNT and CDR2 YENEEA. The CDR3 nucleotides are TGTGCCAGCAGCGGTAGGACAGGCGATGAAGCTTTCTTT. It codes for CASSGRTGDEAFF.

The DNA of the CDR3 is TGTGCCAGCAGCCCCGAAAGAGGGGCTCATCAGCCCCAGCATTTT. Translating gives CASSPERGAHQPQHF. The genes are TRBV7-8 and TRBJ1-5; tentatively, D is TRBD1 (5 bases). From germline, CDR1 is SGHVS and CDR2 FQNEAQ. Between the trimmed V and J ends, which lost 5 bases and 5 bases, there was a span of 16 bases. The CDR3 has 15 amino acids.

J is TRBJ1-2 and V is TRBV9, with D perhaps TRBD1 (5 bases). The germline V and J ends were trimmed by 5 bases and 7 bases, with 12 bases remaining between them. CDR1 and CDR2 (germline): SGDLS, YYNGEE. The CDR3 has 12 amino acids. This chain's CDR3 is CASRSRASGYTF. DNA of the CDR3: TGTGCCAGCAGGTCCAGGGCTAGTGGCTACACCTTC.

A few counts support this clone. The rearrangement uses TRBV5-4 and TRBJ1-6; D is ambiguous. The CDR3 sequence is 15 residues long. Looked up from germline, CDR1 is SGHNT and CDR2 is YYREEE (reference sequence). V dropped 2 bases and J dropped 8 bases, with 14 bases sitting between them. CDR3 nucleotide sequence: TGTGCCAGCAGCTTTCAGGCTGCGGGAGATTCACCCCTCCACTTT. It translates to CASSFQAAGDSPLHF.

The chain uses TRBV7-9 and TRBJ1-1; D unclear. V was cut by 5 bases and J by 0 bases, with 16 bases left in between. This CDR3 region has 16 residues. Per the germline V gene, CDR1 is SEHNR and CDR2 is FQNEAQ (reference sequence). CDR3 coding DNA: TGTGCCAGCAGCCCCTCAAAGGGCGGCATGAACACTGAAGCTTTCTTT. This sequence encodes CASSPSKGGMNTEAFF.

This rearrangement joins TRBV6-5 to TRBJ1-1, with a possible D match to TRBD1 (6 bases). This CDR3 is 14 amino acids long. The germline V gene has CDR1 MNHEY and CDR2 SVGAGI. V shed 6 bases and J shed 1 base, with 12 bases lying between them. CDR3 amino acids: CASRTVGGNTEAFF. The CDR3 nucleotides are TGTGCCAGCAGAACAGTAGGGGGGAACACTGAAGCTTTCTTT.

This chain joins TRBV18 and TRBJ2-1, with TRBD1 matching 9 bases. CDR1 is KGHSH and CDR2 is LQKENI in the germline V gene. The CDR3 has 15 amino acids. V lost 4 bases, J lost 5 bases, and 6 bases stayed unmatched. As DNA, the CDR3 is TGTGCCAGCTCACTGGGACAGGGTCTTAACAATGAGCAGTTCTTC. Amino acids: CASSLGQGLNNEQFF.

The chain employs TRBV18 and TRBJ1-2; the match to TRBD1 covers 7 bases. Trimming took 3 bases from V and 5 from J; bases not matched to a gene: 6. CDR1 KGHSH and CDR2 LQKENI come from the germline V gene. The CDR3 is 14 residues long. The CDR3 sequence is CASSPGTDLYGYTF. The CDR3 bases are TGTGCCAGCTCACCCGGGACAGACCTATATGGCTACACCTTC.

The chain carries TRBV7-9 and TRBJ1-1, with a tentative D call TRBD1 (5 bases). Trimming left V 4 bases short and J 0 bases short, with 9 bases between. Germline V gives CDR1 SEHNR, CDR2 FQNEAQ (reference sequence). This CDR3 is built from 14 residues. The CDR3 sequence: CASSSQDVNTEAFF. DNA of the CDR3: TGTGCCAGCAGCTCACAGGATGTGAACACTGAAGCTTTCTTT.

V is TRBV5-4 and J is TRBJ2-2, with 8 bases lining up with TRBD2. This CDR3 has 16 amino acids. Germline trimming cut 6 bases from V and 6 bases from J; bases unmatched to any gene: 13. Germline CDR1 reads SGHNT; CDR2 reads YYREEE (reference sequence). CDR3 protein: CASTSLGGLAPGELFF. The CDR3 region has the DNA TGTGCCAGCACCTCATTAGGCGGACTAGCCCCCGGGGAGCTGTTTTTT.

The genes are TRBV10-3 and TRBJ2-1; 7 bases fit TRBD1. Germline CDR1 reads ENHRY; CDR2 reads SYGVKD. This CDR3 contains 13 residues. With V trimmed by 11 bases and J by 3 bases, 7 bases remained unmatched. The CDR3 DNA reads as TGTGCCGTCGGACAGGCGATCTACAATGAGCAGTTCTTC. It specifies CAVGQAIYNEQFF.

The table lists this clone with a count of one. The chain carries TRBV11-3 and TRBJ1-2, with TRBD1 matching over 9 bases. This CDR3 is 15 amino acids long. After removal of 5 bases from V and 8 bases from J, the junction contained 12 bases not matched to a gene. The germline CDR1 and CDR2 sequences are SGHNT and YENEEA. The CDR3 loop reads CASSRGQGSPQGYTF. The CDR3 DNA reads as TGTGCCAGCAGCCGGGGACAGGGATCCCCCCAGGGCTACACCTTC.

V usage is TRBV4-2 and J usage is TRBJ2-2; 9 bases agree with TRBD1. After removal of 5 bases from V and 5 bases from J, the junction contained 6 bases not matched to a gene. There are 15 residues in the CDR3. Germline CDR1 LGHNA, CDR2 YNFKEQ. CDR3 nucleotide sequence: TGTGCCAGCAGCTACCGGGACAGGGCAACCGGGGAGCTGTTTTTT. Translated: CASSYRDRATGELFF.

The chain recombines TRBV5-6 with TRBJ1-3; no definite D call. Trimming took 4 bases from V and 9 from J, leaving 14 bases between them. In germline, CDR1 is SGHDT, CDR2 YYEEEE. This CDR3 region has 13 residues. The CDR3 coding sequence is TGTGCCAGCAGCCCCGGTTCAGGACGCACCATATATTTT. This translates into CASSPGSGRTIYF.

The V and J genes are TRBV27 and TRBJ1-4, with 7 positions matching TRBD1. Trimming removed 5 bases from V and 5 bases from J; junction bases left unmatched: 8. CDR1 and CDR2 (germline): MNHEY, SMNVEV (reference sequence). The CDR3 is made up of 15 amino acids. The DNA for the CDR3 is TGTGCCAGCAGTAGAACCGGGACAGAAAATGAAAAACTGTTTTTT. It yields the protein CASSRTGTENEKLFF.

The chain is built from TRBV7-2 and TRBJ1-6, with no clear D. Germline V CDR1 and CDR2: SGHTA, FQGNSA. Trimming removed 2 bases from V and 8 bases from J, with 4 bases in between. This CDR3 is 12 amino acids long. Written as DNA, the CDR3 is TGTGCCAGCAGCTTACAGGATTCACCCCTCCACTTT. This gives the protein CASSLQDSPLHF.

V is TRBV5-8 and J is TRBJ2-5, with D perhaps matching TRBD2 (6 bases). This CDR3 has 16 residues. The V and J ends lost 5 bases and 3 bases respectively, with 20 bases between them. The germline CDR1 and CDR2 sequences are SGHTS and YDEGEE. The CDR3 DNA sequence: TGTGCCAGCAGACGGTCACCGGGACTTAGGAAAGAGACCCAGTACTTC. This gives the protein CASRRSPGLRKETQYF.